One sample yielded the 24 T cell receptor beta chains listed below, sequenced in a study of blood T cell repertoires in COVID-19 (dated by TCRdb to 2018 to 2021). Library preparation employed the immunoSEQ multiplex PCR assay. TCRdb limited this immuneACCESS table to in-frame rearrangements with V and J called. A share of clones is missing; checked studies link under half to unresolved V genes, and the rest is unexplained. For this sample there are tens of thousands of clones; 80% to 90% appear just once. 15% to 20% of the sample is held by the ten biggest clonotypes. Material for sequencing was peripheral blood. These TCRs come from a woman aged 55-70 years with acute or convalescent COVID-19.

The rearrangement joins TRBV19 to TRBJ1-5, with D possibly matching TRBD1 (5 bases). The CDR3 is made up of 14 amino acids. Trimming took 3 bases from V and 3 from J, leaving 9 bases between them. Germline V lookup: CDR1 LNHDA, CDR2 SQIVND (reference sequence). The CDR3 coding sequence is TGTGCCAGTAGTATGACAGTACACAATCAGCCCCAGCATTTT. Translating gives CASSMTVHNQPQHF.

The rearrangement joins TRBV6-1 to TRBJ2-7; 7 bases are a match to TRBD2. CDR3 length: 14 residues. CDR1 MNHNS and CDR2 SASEGT come from the germline V gene. J gave up 4 bases and V 2 bases, and 5 bases lay outside the gene matches. CDR3 region: CASSEYWGGYEQYV. As DNA, the CDR3 is TGTGCCAGCAGTGAATACTGGGGGGGGTACGAGCAGTACGTC.

This chain joins TRBV29-1 and TRBJ1-2; 8 positions agree with TRBD1. After removal of 4 bases from V and 8 bases from J, the junction contained 6 bases not matched to a gene. Germline CDR1 reads SQVTM; CDR2 reads ANQGSEA. The length of the CDR3 is 12 residues. In nucleotides, the CDR3 is TGCAGCGTTGGGAGGACAGGGAGCGGCTACACCTTC. Translation: CSVGRTGSGYTF. Using reference TRBV29-1 and TRBJ1-2 for the parts outside the CDR3, the full variable domain is SAVISQKPSRDICQRGTSLTIQCQVDSQVTMMFWYRQQPGQSLTLIATANQGSEATYESGFVIDKFPISRPNLTFSTLTVSNMSPEDSSIYLCSVGRTGSGYTFGSGTRLTVV.

CDR3 nucleotides: TGTGCCAGCAGTTACCCCCTAACAGGGGATAGCTATGGCTACACCTTC. As protein: CASSYPLTGDSYGYTF. The gene calls are TRBV6-2 or TRBV6-3 and TRBJ1-2; 7 bases line up with TRBD1. The CDR3 contains 16 residues. Unmatched junction bases numbered 10, after V lost 2 bases and J lost 4 bases. CDR1 MNHEY and CDR2 SVGEGT come from the germline V gene.

The chain couples TRBV28 to TRBJ2-5; 7 positions agree with TRBD1. Trimming cost V 5 bases and J 1 base; bases outside gene matches: 13. CDR1 is MDHEN and CDR2 is SYDVKM in the germline V gene. The CDR3 is 17 residues long. The CDR3 DNA sequence: TGTGCCAGCAGTCCCCAGGGGGTCAGGGCCCTCCAAGAGACCCAGTACTTC. Translated, it gives CASSPQGVRALQETQYF.

This chain links TRBV7-8 with TRBJ2-6; D possibly corresponds to TRBD1 (6 bases). The CDR3 spans 16 residues. Trimming stripped 4 bases from V and 2 bases from J, with 12 bases between. Germline V CDR1 and CDR2: SGHVS, FQNEAQ. CDR3 in amino acids: CASSSRDRTGANVLTF. As DNA, the CDR3 is TGTGCCAGCAGCTCCCGAGACAGGACTGGGGCCAACGTCCTGACTTTC.

The V gene is TRBV18, the J gene TRBJ2-7; possible D gene TRBD1, 5 bases. Looked up from germline, CDR1 is KGHSH and CDR2 is LQKENI. CDR3 size: 15 residues. Trimming removed 0 bases at V and 2 bases at J, with 11 bases between. The CDR3 reads CASSPPAGNAYEQYF. CDR3 DNA sequence: TGTGCCAGCTCACCACCGGCAGGGAACGCCTACGAGCAGTACTTC.

The chain uses TRBV21-1 and TRBJ1-2. TRBV21-1 is tagged as a pseudogene. This CDR3 contains 17 residues. In DNA form, the CDR3 reads TGTGCCAGCAGCAAAGCGCTTTGGCGTGCTAGCTTATATGGCTACACCTTC. Translated, it gives CASSKALWRASLYGYTF.

This chain links TRBV20-1 with TRBJ1-5; a weak D match, TRBD1 (6 bases). V was trimmed by 3 bases and J by 4 bases, leaving 13 bases between them. Germline values: CDR1 DFQATT, CDR2 SNEGSKA (reference sequence). The CDR3 has 14 residues. CDR3: CSASGGGVNQPQHF. CDR3 bases: TGCAGTGCTAGTGGAGGGGGGGTAAATCAGCCCCAGCATTTT.

This clone was observed a single time. The rearrangement uses TRBV6-5 and TRBJ2-2; 7 bases agree with TRBD1. This CDR3 is 14 amino acids long. Germline lookup yields CDR1 MNHEY and CDR2 SVGAGI. Unmatched junction bases numbered 7, after V lost 6 bases and J lost 6 bases. The CDR3 DNA is TGTGCCAGCAGAGAGACAGGGTACGCCGGGGAGCTGTTTTTT. It is translated as CASRETGYAGELFF.

V is TRBV12-3 or TRBV12-4 and J is TRBJ1-2, with 7 bases aligning to TRBD1. The length of the CDR3 is 11 residues. V lost 8 bases and J lost 8; bases outside the gene matches: 5. DNA of the CDR3: TGTGCCAGCCCACCAGGGGGGGGCTACACCTTC. This codes for CASPPGGGYTF.

This chain joins TRBV11-3 and TRBJ2-5; 11 bases line up with TRBD1. Unmatched junction bases numbered 2, after V lost 4 bases and J lost 1 base. Germline-derived CDR1 and CDR2 are SGHNT and YENEEA. The CDR3 is made up of 15 amino acids. The CDR3: CASSSGTGGQETQYF. For the CDR3, the DNA is TGTGCCAGCAGCTCTGGGACAGGGGGCCAAGAGACCCAGTACTTC.

This clone was observed a single time. The V gene is TRBV24-1, the J gene TRBJ1-2; TRBD1 matches at 10 bases. Trimming at V came to 5 bases and at J to 7 bases, leaving 9 bases not matched to a gene. Germline values: CDR1 KGHDR, CDR2 SFDVKD. This CDR3 comprises 15 residues. In DNA, the CDR3 is TGTGCCACCAGTGCCCCTCCGGGACAGGGGATTGGCTACACCTTC. This gives the protein CATSAPPGQGIGYTF.

This chain joins TRBV6-5 and TRBJ1-5, with D perhaps matching TRBD1 (6 bases). From germline, CDR1 is MNHEY and CDR2 SVGAGI. The V and J ends lost 5 bases and 1 base respectively, with 12 bases between them. There are 15 residues in the CDR3. Here the CDR3 reads CASSRRQASNQPQHF. The CDR3 nucleotides are TGTGCCAGCAGTCGGAGACAGGCAAGCAATCAGCCCCAGCATTTT.

V and J are TRBV5-1 and TRBJ1-1, with 7 bases aligning to TRBD1. The germline V gene has CDR1 SGHRS and CDR2 YFSETQ. Germline trimming cut 4 bases from V and 5 bases from J; bases unmatched to any gene: 14. This CDR3 has 16 amino acids. The CDR3 region has the DNA TGCGCCAGCAGCAAGGGCGACAGGGTCGCTTGGACTGAAGCTTTCTTT. It specifies CASSKGDRVAWTEAFF. Full variable domain (outside the CDR3, taken from reference TRBV5-1 and TRBJ1-1): KAGVTQTPRYLIKTRGQQVTLSCSPISGHRSVSWYQQTPGQGLQFLFEYFSETQRNKGNFPGRFSGRQFSNSRSEMNVSTLELGDSALYLCASSKGDRVAWTEAFFGQGTRLTVV.

The chain employs TRBV18 and TRBJ2-3; 10 bases are shared with TRBD1. In germline, CDR1 is KGHSH, CDR2 LQKENI. This CDR3 comprises 16 residues. With V trimmed by 4 bases and J by 4 bases, 8 bases remained unmatched. In DNA form, the CDR3 reads TGTGCCAGCTCACTATCCGGACAGGGGGATGCAGATACGCAGTATTTT. It codes for CASSLSGQGDADTQYF.

The DNA for the CDR3 is TGTGCCAGCAGTGAAACAGCCAACGAGCAGTACGTC. This gives the protein CASSETANEQYV. The chain combines TRBV2 with TRBJ2-7; D uncertain. Trimming cost V 2 bases and J 5 bases, with 7 bases left between them. The CDR3 is 12 residues long. Germline V gene data show CDR1 as SNHLY and CDR2 as FYNNEI.

This clone has only one observation. This chain links TRBV30 with TRBJ2-3; a possible D gene is TRBD2 (5 bases). Germline loops: CDR1 GTSNPN, CDR2 SVGIG (reference sequence). V lost 0 bases and J lost 0, with 16 bases in between. This CDR3 spans 17 amino acids. This CDR3 is CAWSVGISRLSTDTQYF. The CDR3 bases are TGTGCCTGGAGTGTAGGGATTTCGCGACTAAGCACAGATACGCAGTATTTT. Using reference TRBV30 and TRBJ2-3 for the parts outside the CDR3, the full variable domain is SQTIHQWPATLVQPVGSPLSLECTVEGTSNPNLYWYRQAAGRGLQLLFYSVGIGQISSEVPQNLSASRPQDRQFILSSKKLLLSDSGFYLCAWSVGISRLSTDTQYFGPGTRLTVL.

The CDR3 DNA is TGTGCCAGCAGTTACCCCTCCGGGACAGGGGGTAATGAAAAACTGTTTTTT. Translated: CASSYPSGTGGNEKLFF. The chain uses TRBV6-2 or TRBV6-3 and TRBJ1-4, with 11 positions matching TRBD1. CDR3 length: 17 amino acids. Per the germline V gene, CDR1 is MNHEY and CDR2 is SVGEGT. J gave up 4 bases and V 2 bases, and 6 bases lay outside the gene matches.

This clone was seen a single time. The J gene is TRBJ2-1, the V gene TRBV4-2; D is perhaps TRBD2 (5 bases). Germline assignment: CDR1 LGHNA and CDR2 YNFKEQ. V was cut by 0 bases and J by 3 bases, with 6 bases left in between. The CDR3 covers 14 residues. The CDR3 coding sequence is TGTGCCAGCAGCCAAGATGAGGGCTACAATGAGCAGTTCTTC. This codes for CASSQDEGYNEQFF.

This clone was counted a few times. V usage is TRBV10-3 and J usage is TRBJ2-2, with TRBD2 matching over 9 bases. This CDR3 has 17 residues. The V gene end was trimmed by 2 bases and the J gene end by 2 bases; junction bases not matched to a gene: 6. Germline-derived CDR1 and CDR2 are ENHRY and SYGVKD. This CDR3 is CAISEKGAGGNTGELFF. In DNA, the CDR3 is TGTGCCATCAGTGAGAAGGGAGCGGGGGGCAACACCGGGGAGCTGTTTTTT.

The chain links TRBV18 to TRBJ1-2; possible D gene TRBD1, 5 bases. The V and J ends lost 6 bases and 2 bases respectively, with 13 bases between them. The CDR3 runs to 14 residues. The germline V gene encodes CDR1 KGHSH and CDR2 LQKENI. The CDR3 here is CASSPDTLNYGYTF. DNA for the CDR3: TGTGCCAGCTCGCCGGACACTCTAAACTATGGCTACACCTTC.

This chain links TRBV5-1 with TRBJ1-3; TRBD1 aligns across 8 bases. Germline V gene sequence: CDR1 SGHRS, CDR2 YFSETQ. The J segment lost 1 base and the V segment lost 0 bases, leaving 3 bases of the junction unmatched. CDR3 length equals 16 residues. Here the CDR3 reads CASSLDWTGSGNTIYF. The CDR3 nucleotides are TGCGCCAGCAGCTTGGACTGGACAGGGTCTGGAAACACCATATATTTT.

This clone was picked up one time. This chain uses TRBV9 with TRBJ2-3, with 13 positions matching TRBD2. CDR1 SGDLS and CDR2 YYNGEE come from the germline V gene. This CDR3 has 18 amino acids. After removal of 0 bases from V and 0 bases from J, the junction contained 4 bases not matched to a gene. CDR3 protein: CASSVETSGGTSTDTQYF. The CDR3 region has the DNA TGTGCCAGCAGCGTAGAGACTAGCGGGGGGACTAGCACAGATACGCAGTATTTT.